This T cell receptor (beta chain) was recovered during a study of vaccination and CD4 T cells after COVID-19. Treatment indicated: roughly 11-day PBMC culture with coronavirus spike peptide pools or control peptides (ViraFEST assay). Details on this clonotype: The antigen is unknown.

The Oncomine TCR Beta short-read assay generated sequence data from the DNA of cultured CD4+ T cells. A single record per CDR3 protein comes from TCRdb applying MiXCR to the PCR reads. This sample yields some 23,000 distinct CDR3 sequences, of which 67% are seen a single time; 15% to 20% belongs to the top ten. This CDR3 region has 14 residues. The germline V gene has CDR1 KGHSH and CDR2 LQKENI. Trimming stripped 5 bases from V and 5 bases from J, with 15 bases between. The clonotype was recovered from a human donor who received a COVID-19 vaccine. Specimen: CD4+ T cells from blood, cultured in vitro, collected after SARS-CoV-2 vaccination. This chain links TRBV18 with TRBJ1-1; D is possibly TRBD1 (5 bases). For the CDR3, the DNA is TGTGCCAGCTCATCAGGGTTTGTGGGTACTGAAGCTTTCTTT. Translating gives CASSSGFVGTEAFF.